This TCR beta chain was obtained from a study of CD8+ T cells in alopecia areata. Looking at the study overall: Severity of treated patients was scored by affected scalp percentage.

Reverse transcription of extracted RNA yielded cDNA, which provided the sequencing template. Sequenced by immunoSEQ multiplex PCR; TCRdb stores in-frame clones only, minus some. Among some 200,000 clones listed, less than 75% were seen once. The junction had 11 bases not matched to a gene; V was cut back by 3 bases and J by 4 bases. Germline V gene lookup returns CDR1 SQVTM and CDR2 ANQGSEA. CDR3 length: 15 residues. Treatment noted: oral pan-JAK inhibitor, 5-10 mg twice daily. Comments on this clone: Its antigen is unknown.

Study conclusions and caveats: Persistence in scalp and blood during tofacitinib was observed for many expanded lesional clones. Scalp clonality decreased significantly with tofacitinib, and so did expanded CD8+ clones among the top 100.

The rearrangement uses TRBV29-1 and TRBJ2-7, with 8 bases fitting TRBD1. This material consisted of CD4+ T cells sorted from blood, taken at week 4, from a patient treated with tofacitinib. This sequence was found in a human donor with alopecia areata. CDR3: CSVEAQGQDAYEQYF. CDR3 nucleotides: TGCAGCGTTGAGGCTCAGGGACAGGACGCGTACGAGCAGTACTTC.